This T cell receptor beta chain was retrieved from a study of T cells in Graves' hyperthyroidism and ophthalmopathy. Overall study results and limits: Through a model of 13 V-J features, ophthalmopathy was separated from stable hyperthyroidism.

The diagnoses drew upon clinical symptoms, serum thyroxine and TRAb, thyroid ultrasound and orbital computed tomography. Amplification yielded TCR beta CDR3 regions, with RNA transcripts as the source. The primer set for the first-round RT-PCR of the TCR CDR3 was HTBI. TCRdb called the multiplex PCR reads again in MiXCR, with one record for every CDR3 protein. The sample lists approximately 600,000 distinct CDR3 sequences; over 11% were seen once. This clonotype was detected many times. Its antigen is as yet unknown. Input material: blood. This clonotype originated in a woman in her twenties or thirties with Graves' hyperthyroidism that later progressed to Graves' ophthalmopathy.

The CDR3 coding sequence is TGTGCCAGTAGTATCATGAGTGAGGGCTACAATGAGCAGTTCTTC. This sequence encodes CASSIMSEGYNEQFF. The J gene is TRBJ2-1, the V gene TRBV19; D might be TRBD2 (5 bases). The germline V gene has CDR1 LNHDA and CDR2 SQIVND (reference sequence). V was trimmed by 3 bases and J by 3 bases, leaving 12 bases between them. This CDR3 contains 15 residues.